Listed below are T cell receptor beta chains from one sample, sequenced in a study of T cell responses to AZD1222 COVID-19 vaccine. Sequencing used immunoSEQ multiplex PCR; TCRdb keeps in-frame clones, though not all of them. The sample lists approximately 180,000 clones, more than 80% occurring once. The input for sequencing was peripheral blood, taken on day 0 of AZD1222 vaccination. These receptors originate from an adult in good health. Each CDR3 is given with its conserved first and last residue. The order of the fields is D gene, clone size, J gene, V gene, CDR3 protein, CDR3 DNA. D genes are given only for firm matches. Clone size appears in some rows only: once, few, many, or a class for an expanded clone.

-,-,TRBJ2-7,TRBV10-3,CAISASQADPYEQYF,TGTGCCATCAGTGCGTCTCAGGCGGATCCCTACGAGCAGTACTTC
-,-,TRBJ1-3,TRBV5-4,CASSPDPDARGNTIYF,TGTGCCAGCAGCCCGGACCCCGATGCACGTGGAAACACCATATATTTT
-,-,TRBJ1-6,TRBV6-6,CASSYPYTGTLHF,TGTGCCAGCAGTTACCCATACACAGGGACCCTCCACTTT
TRBD1,-,TRBJ1-2,TRBV7-9,CASSAGAYRGISYGYTF,TGTGCCAGCAGCGCAGGGGCTTACAGGGGGATATCCTATGGCTACACCTTC
-,once,TRBJ2-7,TRBV7-9,CASSSRRGETYEQYF,TGTGCCAGCAGCTCGCGTAGGGGGGAAACCTACGAGCAGTACTTC
-,-,TRBJ2-2,TRBV6-6,CASSYKRNTGELFF,TGTGCCAGCAGTTACAAGCGGAACACCGGGGAGCTGTTTTTT
-,-,TRBJ1-1,TRBV28,CASSSSNTEAFF,TGTGCCAGCAGTTCCTCGAACACTGAAGCTTTCTTT
-,-,TRBJ1-2,TRBV6-5,CASRTGRDGGYTF,TGTGCCAGCAGGACTGGTAGGGACGGGGGCTACACCTTC
-,-,TRBJ2-7,TRBV7-9,CASTSAYEQYF,TGTGCCAGCACTAGCGCTTACGAGCAGTACTTC
-,-,TRBJ2-3,TRBV5-1,CASSGTGTDTQYF,TGCGCCAGTTCAGGTACGGGCACAGATACGCAGTATTTT
TRBD1,-,TRBJ2-5,TRBV19,CASSSRGTGLQETQYF,TGTGCCAGTAGTTCCAGGGGGACAGGACTCCAAGAGACCCAGTACTTC
TRBD1,-,TRBJ1-2,TRBV5-1,CASSLEGGQVGYGYTF,TGCGCCAGCAGCTTGGAGGGGGGACAGGTGGGATATGGCTACACCTTC
-,-,TRBJ2-7,TRBV20-1,CSARGGYEQYF,TGCAGTGCTAGGGGGGGTTACGAGCAGTACTTC
-,-,TRBJ1-3,TRBV5-1,CASSEGLSGNTIYF,TGCGCCAGCAGCGAAGGGTTGTCTGGAAACACCATATATTTT
TRBD2,few,TRBJ2-1,TRBV5-1,CASSLDRLAGGYNEQFF,TGCGCCAGCAGCTTGGACCGACTAGCGGGGGGATACAATGAGCAGTTCTTC
-,-,TRBJ1-6,TRBV5-8,CASSLGDLNSPLHF,TGTGCCAGCAGCTTGGGGGACTTAAATTCACCCCTCCACTTT
-,once,TRBJ2-7,TRBV11-2,CASSLVGQGFGRDSEQYF,TGTGCCAGCAGCTTAGTAGGACAGGGATTCGGGAGGGATTCCGAGCAGTACTTC
-,-,TRBJ1-6,TRBV4-3,CASSQEWQSSYNSPLHF,TGCGCCAGCAGCCAAGAGTGGCAAAGCTCCTATAATTCACCCCTCCACTTT
TRBD1,-,TRBJ2-5,TRBV10-2,CASSEHRGETQYF,TGCGCCAGCAGTGAGCACAGGGGGGAGACCCAGTACTTC
TRBD1,-,TRBJ1-3,TRBV6-5,CASRSTGGSGNTIYF,TGTGCCAGCAGATCGACAGGGGGTTCTGGAAACACCATATATTTT
-,-,TRBJ1-3,TRBV5-1,CASSFSGNGNTIYF,TGCGCCAGCAGCTTCTCAGGGAATGGAAACACCATATATTTT
-,-,TRBJ1-6,TRBV28,CASTSIGNSPLHF,TGTGCCAGCACTTCTATTGGGAATTCACCCCTCCACTTT
-,-,TRBJ1-1,TRBV11-2,CASSYQGVGTEAFF,TGTGCCAGCAGCTACCAAGGGGTGGGCACTGAAGCTTTCTTT
TRBD2,-,TRBJ2-3,TRBV4-3,CASSQAPAGGTDTQYF,TGCGCCAGCAGCCAAGCCCCAGCGGGAGGCACAGATACGCAGTATTTT
-,-,TRBJ2-3,TRBV5-1,CASSSTDTQYF,TGCGCCAGCAGCTCTACAGATACGCAGTATTTT
TRBD2,-,TRBJ2-3,TRBV2,CASAQLAGGTDTQYF,TGTGCCAGCGCCCAACTAGCGGGCGGCACAGATACGCAGTATTTT
-,-,TRBJ2-5,TRBV5-6,CASSSADRTQYF,TGTGCCAGCAGCTCCGCTGATAGGACCCAGTACTTC
TRBD1,-,TRBJ1-6,TRBV18,CASSRTGENSPLHF,TGTGCCAGCTCCCGGACAGGCGAGAATTCACCCCTCCACTTT
-,-,TRBJ2-1,TRBV2,CASRGYNEQFF,TGTGCCAGCAGGGGATACAATGAGCAGTTCTTC
TRBD1,-,TRBJ2-7,TRBV7-9,CASSVPPGQGNIMYEQYF,TGTGCCAGCAGCGTACCGCCGGGACAGGGGAATATCATGTACGAGCAGTACTTC
-,-,TRBJ1-1,TRBV30,CAWSVPRASREAFF,TGTGCCTGGAGTGTCCCCCGGGCATCTAGGGAAGCTTTCTTT
-,-,TRBJ1-3,TRBV2,CASDPRRGAGNTIYF,TGTGCCAGCGACCCAAGGAGAGGTGCTGGAAACACCATATATTTT
-,-,TRBJ2-5,TRBV28,CASSYPIRGLQETQYF,TGTGCCAGCAGTTACCCAATTCGCGGATTACAAGAGACCCAGTACTTC
TRBD1,few,TRBJ2-7,TRBV28,CASSSYPPGTVEQYF,TGTGCCAGCAGTTCCTACCCCCCCGGGACAGTCGAGCAGTACTTC
-,-,TRBJ1-4,TRBV4-3,CASSPQRGSVNEKLFF,TGCGCCAGCAGCCCACAAAGGGGGTCTGTTAATGAAAAACTGTTTTTT
TRBD1,-,TRBJ1-2,TRBV4-1,CASSDTGGYGYTF,TGCGCCAGCAGCGATACAGGGGGCTATGGCTACACCTTC
-,-,TRBJ1-6,TRBV28,CASSLSRVYNSPLHF,TGTGCCAGCAGTTTATCCCGAGTCTATAATTCACCCCTCCACTTT
TRBD1,-,TRBJ1-5,TRBV6-5,CASSLDRAQPQHF,TGTGCCAGCAGCCTCGACAGGGCCCAGCCCCAGCATTTT
-,-,TRBJ2-5,TRBV25-1,CASSVVGGAGETQYF,TGTGCCAGCAGTGTCGTAGGTGGAGCAGGGGAGACCCAGTACTTC
-,once,TRBJ1-5,TRBV6-1,CASSEDGSNQPQHF,TGTGCCAGCAGTGAAGACGGGAGCAATCAGCCCCAGCATTTT
TRBD1,-,TRBJ1-4,TRBV19,CASRTGGLNEKLFF,TGTGCCAGTAGAACAGGGGGCCTCAATGAAAAACTGTTTTTT
-,-,TRBJ1-6,TRBV7-9,CASSLGTAAAYNSPLHF,TGTGCCAGCAGCTTAGGGACAGCGGCCGCCTATAATTCACCCCTCCACTTT
-,-,TRBJ2-1,TRBV3-1/TRBV3-2,CASSQSGPYNEQFF,TGTGCCAGCAGCCAGTCCGGGCCCTACAATGAGCAGTTCTTC
-,-,TRBJ1-1,TRBV30,CAWSVLGSNTEAFF,TGTGCCTGGAGTGTCCTCGGATCGAACACTGAAGCTTTCTTT
-,once,TRBJ2-5,TRBV3-1/TRBV3-2,CASSRTQETQYF,TGTGCCAGCAGCCGGACTCAAGAGACCCAGTACTTC
-,-,TRBJ2-1,TRBV27,CASSLSTRGYNEQFF,TGTGCCAGCAGTTTATCGACGAGGGGGTACAATGAGCAGTTCTTC
-,-,TRBJ1-5,TRBV7-2,CASSLDGGINQPQHF,TGTGCCAGCAGCTTAGACGGAGGGATCAATCAGCCCCAGCATTTT
-,-,TRBJ2-1,TRBV7-9,CASSSGGSFIYNEQFF,TGTGCCAGCAGTTCCGGGGGTAGCTTTATCTACAATGAGCAGTTCTTC
-,-,TRBJ1-3,TRBV25-1,CASSEWVAGSNTIYF,TGTGCCAGCAGTGAATGGGTGGCAGGGTCAAACACCATATATTTT
-,-,TRBJ2-7,TRBV28,CASSKRYEQYF,TGTGCCAGCAGCAAACGCTACGAGCAGTACTTC
-,-,TRBJ1-5,TRBV19,CASSMGYQPQHF,TGTGCCAGTAGTATGGGTTATCAGCCCCAGCATTTT
TRBD1,-,TRBJ2-3,TRBV7-2,CASSQGQGYTDTQYF,TGTGCCAGCAGCCAAGGACAGGGATACACAGATACGCAGTATTTT
TRBD1,-,TRBJ1-2,TRBV7-9,CAGDRAQYGYTF,TGTGCCGGCGACAGGGCTCAATATGGCTACACCTTC
-,-,TRBJ1-3,TRBV6-5,CASGSSGNTIYF,TGTGCCAGCGGAAGCTCTGGAAACACCATATATTTT
TRBD1,-,TRBJ1-4,TRBV6-1,CASSGGQGSTTNEKLFF,TGTGCCAGCAGTGGGGGACAGGGATCCACAACTAATGAAAAACTGTTTTTT
-,-,TRBJ2-3,TRBV5-1,CASSLGGYTDTQYF,TGCGCCAGCAGCTTGGGGGGGTACACAGATACGCAGTATTTT
-,few,TRBJ2-7,TRBV6-5,CASSYSQDEQYF,TGTGCCAGCAGTTACTCGCAAGACGAGCAGTACTTC
-,-,TRBJ1-6,TRBV19,CASSIGQYNSPLHF,TGTGCCAGTAGTATAGGACAGTATAATTCACCCCTCCACTTT
-,-,TRBJ1-2,TRBV6-5,CASRNPWVASGYTF,TGTGCCAGCAGGAACCCCTGGGTGGCATCTGGCTACACCTTC